The subject of this entry is one T cell receptor (beta chain). The CDR3 runs 18 residues. V was clipped by 9 bases and J by 2 bases; unmatched bases: 20. CDR1 LNHNV and CDR2 YYDKDF come from the germline V gene (reference sequence). This entry belongs to a study of blood T cell repertoires in COVID-19. Assay used: immunoSEQ multiplex PCR; TCRdb lists only in-frame clones, some missing. The sample yields some 270,000 clones, 80% to 90% seen once. This chain connects TRBV15 to TRBJ2-5; 8 bases fit TRBD2. Sample: PBMCs or T cells enriched from blood (not recorded which). This TCR was recovered from a middle-aged woman who had been exposed to COVID-19. CDR3 in DNA: TGTGCCACTGATACCGGGGGGGCACCTCCAACCCAACAAGAGACCCAGTACTTC. Translating it yields CATDTGGAPPTQQETQYF.